The clone carrying this T cell receptor (beta chain) was seen once. The data stem from a study of OX40 agonist ivuxolimab in advanced cancers. Study overall: Dose-escalation patients had hepatocellular carcinoma, melanoma, renal cell or head and neck cancer. Antecedent anti-PD-1, anti-PD-L1 or anti-CTLA-4 therapy was permissible, with roughly 40% having received some.

Autoimmune disease history or systemic immunosuppression disqualified patients. V lost 5 bases and J lost 8, with 9 bases in between. The CDR3 is 11 amino acids. Germline V gene data show CDR1 as MDHEN and CDR2 as SYDVKM. Produced via immunoSEQ multiplex PCR; TCRdb's table is partial and in-frame only. Here the sample spans tens of thousands of clones, just under 95% being singletons. The sequencing here drew on CD4+ or CD8+ T cells sorted from blood, taken in a trial of the OX40 agonist ivuxolimab. The receptor comes from an adult with an advanced solid tumor such as melanoma, head and neck, liver or kidney cancer. The chain uses TRBV28 and TRBJ1-1; the D is unclear. Written as DNA, the CDR3 is TGTGCCAGCAGTGGCCGGCGAGAAGCTTTCTTT. Amino acids: CASSGRREAFF.